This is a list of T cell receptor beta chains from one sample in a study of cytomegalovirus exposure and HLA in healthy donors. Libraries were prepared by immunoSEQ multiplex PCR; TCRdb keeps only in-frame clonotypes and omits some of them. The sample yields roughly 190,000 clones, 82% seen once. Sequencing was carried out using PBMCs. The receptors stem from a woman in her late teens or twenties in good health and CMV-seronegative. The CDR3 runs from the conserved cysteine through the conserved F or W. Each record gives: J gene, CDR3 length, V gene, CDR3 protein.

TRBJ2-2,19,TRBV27,CASSLRGTGLAGDTGELFF
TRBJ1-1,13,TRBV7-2,CASSLGRTTEAFF
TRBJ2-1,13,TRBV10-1,CASSVYRYNEQFF
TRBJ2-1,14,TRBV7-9,CASSLEGTYNEQFF
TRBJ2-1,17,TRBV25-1,CASSEFGLAGGSNEQFF
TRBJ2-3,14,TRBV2,CASSKTSGINTQYF
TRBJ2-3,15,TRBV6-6,CASSYDAGGADTQYF
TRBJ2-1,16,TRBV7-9,CASSSTDGSSYNEQFF
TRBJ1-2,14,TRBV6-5,CASSYSFGYSGYTF
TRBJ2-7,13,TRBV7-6,CASSRGWADEQYF
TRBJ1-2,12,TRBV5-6,CASSLGSVGYTF
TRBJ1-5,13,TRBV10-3,CAIRGEGGQPQHF
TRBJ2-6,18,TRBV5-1,CASKSPRGDRDGANVLTF
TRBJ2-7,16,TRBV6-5,CASSYSGAGGQNEQYF
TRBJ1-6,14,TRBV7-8,CASSFQGAGSPLHF
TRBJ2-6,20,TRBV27,CASSLKSPGQGATGANVLTF
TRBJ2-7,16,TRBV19,CASSTTPGLADYEQYF
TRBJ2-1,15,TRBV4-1,CASSQDSLDYNEQFF
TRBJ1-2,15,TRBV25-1,CASTPGGQSPSGYTF
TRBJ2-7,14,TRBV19,CASSIDGTFYEQYF
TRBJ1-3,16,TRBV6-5,CASSSIRQGEGNTIYF
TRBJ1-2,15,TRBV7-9,CASSHRLGANYGYTF
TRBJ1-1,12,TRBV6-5,CASSRQGPEAFF
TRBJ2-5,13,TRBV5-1,CASSFGLEETQYF
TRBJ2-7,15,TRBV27,CASSLSGAGDYEQYF
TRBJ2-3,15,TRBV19,CASSIGGGLTDTQYF
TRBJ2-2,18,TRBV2,CASSEFGHSLINTGELFF
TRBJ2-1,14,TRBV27,CATRGTGGPNEQFF
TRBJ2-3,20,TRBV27,CASSLSGSSGSGGPTDTQYF
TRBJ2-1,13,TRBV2,CASTQGGADEQFF